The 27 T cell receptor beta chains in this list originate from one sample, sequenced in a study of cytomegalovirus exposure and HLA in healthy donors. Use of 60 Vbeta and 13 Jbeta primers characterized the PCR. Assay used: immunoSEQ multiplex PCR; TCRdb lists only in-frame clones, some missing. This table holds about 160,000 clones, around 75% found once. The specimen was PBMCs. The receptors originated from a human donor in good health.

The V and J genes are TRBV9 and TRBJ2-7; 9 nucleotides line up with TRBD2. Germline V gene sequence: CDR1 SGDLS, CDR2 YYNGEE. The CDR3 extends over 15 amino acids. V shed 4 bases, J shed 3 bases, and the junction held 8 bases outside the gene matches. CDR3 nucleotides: TGTGCCAGCAGCATTAGCGGGGGCCCTCTCTACGAGCAGTACTTC. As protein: CASSISGGPLYEQYF.

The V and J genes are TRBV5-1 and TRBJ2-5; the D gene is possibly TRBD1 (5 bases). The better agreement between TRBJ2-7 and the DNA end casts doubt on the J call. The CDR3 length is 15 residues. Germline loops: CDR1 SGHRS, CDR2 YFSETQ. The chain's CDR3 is CASSLPQVGYAEQYF. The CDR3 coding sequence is TGCGCCAGCAGCTTACCACAGGTTGGGTATGCCGAGCAGTACTTC.

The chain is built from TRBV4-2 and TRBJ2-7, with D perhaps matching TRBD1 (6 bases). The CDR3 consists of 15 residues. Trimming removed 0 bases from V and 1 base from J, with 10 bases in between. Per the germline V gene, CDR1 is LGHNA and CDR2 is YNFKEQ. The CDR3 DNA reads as TGTGCCAGCAGCCAAGAGATGGACAGATCCTACGAGCAGTACTTC. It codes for CASSQEMDRSYEQYF.

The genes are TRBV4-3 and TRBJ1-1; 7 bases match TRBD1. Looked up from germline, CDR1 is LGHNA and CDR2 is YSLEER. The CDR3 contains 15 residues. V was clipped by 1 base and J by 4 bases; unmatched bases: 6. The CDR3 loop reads CASSQAGTESTEAFF. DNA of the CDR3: TGCGCCAGCAGCCAAGCAGGGACAGAAAGCACTGAAGCTTTCTTT.

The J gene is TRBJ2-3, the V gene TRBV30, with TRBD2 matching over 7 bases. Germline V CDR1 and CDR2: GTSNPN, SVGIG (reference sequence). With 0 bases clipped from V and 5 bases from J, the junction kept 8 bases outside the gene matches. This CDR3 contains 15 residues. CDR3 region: CAWSVRRGEKDTQYF. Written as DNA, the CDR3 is TGTGCCTGGAGTGTACGACGGGGGGAGAAAGATACGCAGTATTTT.

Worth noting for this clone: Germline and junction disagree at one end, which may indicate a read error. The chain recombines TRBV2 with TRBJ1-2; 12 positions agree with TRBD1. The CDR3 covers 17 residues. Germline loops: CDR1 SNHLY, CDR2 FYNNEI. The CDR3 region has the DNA TGTGCCAGCAGTGACGACCAGGGACAGGGGGCTAACTATGGCTATACCTTC. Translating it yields CASSDDQGQGANYGYTF.

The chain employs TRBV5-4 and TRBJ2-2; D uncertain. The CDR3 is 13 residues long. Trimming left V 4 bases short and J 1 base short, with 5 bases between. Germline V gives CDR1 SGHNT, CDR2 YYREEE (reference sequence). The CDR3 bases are TGTGCCAGCAGCCCCCAGAACACCGGGGAGCTGTTTTTT. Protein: CASSPQNTGELFF.

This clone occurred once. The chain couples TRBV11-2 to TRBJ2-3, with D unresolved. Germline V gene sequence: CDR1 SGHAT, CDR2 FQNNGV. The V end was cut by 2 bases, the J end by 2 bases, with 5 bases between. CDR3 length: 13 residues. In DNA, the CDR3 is TGTGCCAGCAGCTTATCCTACACAGATACGCAGTATTTT. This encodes CASSLSYTDTQYF.

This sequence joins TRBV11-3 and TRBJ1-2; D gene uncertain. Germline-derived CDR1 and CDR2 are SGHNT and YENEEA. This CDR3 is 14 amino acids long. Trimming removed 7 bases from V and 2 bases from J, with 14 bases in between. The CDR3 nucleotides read TGTGCCAGCACCCAAACAGACGCCAACTATGGCTACACCTTC. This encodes CASTQTDANYGYTF.

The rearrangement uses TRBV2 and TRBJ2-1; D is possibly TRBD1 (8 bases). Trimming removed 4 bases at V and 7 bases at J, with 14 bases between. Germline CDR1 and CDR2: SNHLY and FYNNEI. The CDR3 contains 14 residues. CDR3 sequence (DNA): TGTGCCAGCAGTGCGGACAGGGAGGGTAATGAGCAGTTCTTC. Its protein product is CASSADREGNEQFF.

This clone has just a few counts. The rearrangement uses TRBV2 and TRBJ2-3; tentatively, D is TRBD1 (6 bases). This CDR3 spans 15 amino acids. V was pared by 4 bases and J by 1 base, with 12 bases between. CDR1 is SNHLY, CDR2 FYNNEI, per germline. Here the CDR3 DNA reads TGTGCCAGCAGTGTAACTAGGACAGGCACAGATACGCAGTATTTT. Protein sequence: CASSVTRTGTDTQYF. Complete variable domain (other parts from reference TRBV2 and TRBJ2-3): EPEVTQTPSHQVTQMGQEVILRCVPISNHLYFYWYRQILGQKVEFLVSFYNNEISEKSEIFDDQFSVERPDGSNFTLKIRSTKLEDSAMYFCASSVTRTGTDTQYFGPGTRLTVL.

DNA of the CDR3: TGCGCCAGCAGCCAAGAAGATTCGAGCGGGGGGACCAGGGAGACCCAGTACTTC. Its protein is CASSQEDSSGGTRETQYF. The V gene is TRBV4-1, the J gene TRBJ2-5; 9 nucleotides match TRBD2. The CDR3 has 18 residues. Trimming took 0 bases from V and 5 from J; bases not matched to a gene: 13. Germline loops: CDR1 MGHRA, CDR2 YSYEKL.

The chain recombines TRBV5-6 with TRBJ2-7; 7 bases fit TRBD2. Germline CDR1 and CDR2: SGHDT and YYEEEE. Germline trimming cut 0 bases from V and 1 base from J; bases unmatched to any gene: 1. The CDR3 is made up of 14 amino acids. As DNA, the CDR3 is TGTGCCAGCAGCTTGGGCGGGAGTTCCTACGAGCAGTACTTC. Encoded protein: CASSLGGSSYEQYF. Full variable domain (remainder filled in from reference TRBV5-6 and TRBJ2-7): DAGVTQSPTHLIKTRGQQVTLRCSPKSGHDTVSWYQQALGQGPQFIFQYYEEEERQRGNFPDRFSGHQFPNYSSELNVNALLLGDSALYLCASSLGGSSYEQYFGPGTRLTVT.

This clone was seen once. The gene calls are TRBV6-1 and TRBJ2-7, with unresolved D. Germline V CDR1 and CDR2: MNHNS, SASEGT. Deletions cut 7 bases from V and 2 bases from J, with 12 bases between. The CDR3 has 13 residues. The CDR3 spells CASTLLPTYEQYF. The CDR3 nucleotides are TGTGCCAGCACCTTACTCCCGACCTACGAGCAGTACTTC.

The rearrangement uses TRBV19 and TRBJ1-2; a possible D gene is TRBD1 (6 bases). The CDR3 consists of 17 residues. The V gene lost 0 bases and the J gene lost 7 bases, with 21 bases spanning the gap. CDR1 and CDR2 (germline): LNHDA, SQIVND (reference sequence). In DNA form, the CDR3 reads TGTGCCAGTAGTATAGATCTTTGGGCACAGGGACGAGGTGGCTACACCTTC. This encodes CASSIDLWAQGRGGYTF. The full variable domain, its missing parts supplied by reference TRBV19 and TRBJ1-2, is DGGITQSPKYLFRKEGQNVTLSCEQNLNHDAMYWYRQDPGQGLRLIYYSQIVNDFQKGDIAEGYSVSREKKESFPLTVTSAQKNPTAFYLCASSIDLWAQGRGGYTFGSGTRLTVV.

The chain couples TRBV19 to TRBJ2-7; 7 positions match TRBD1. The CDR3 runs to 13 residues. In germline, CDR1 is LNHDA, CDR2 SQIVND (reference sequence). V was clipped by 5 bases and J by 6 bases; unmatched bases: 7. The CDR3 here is CASSEGTAGEQYF. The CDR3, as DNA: TGTGCCAGTAGTGAGGGGACAGCCGGCGAGCAGTACTTC. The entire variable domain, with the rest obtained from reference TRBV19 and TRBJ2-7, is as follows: DGGITQSPKYLFRKEGQNVTLSCEQNLNHDAMYWYRQDPGQGLRLIYYSQIVNDFQKGDIAEGYSVSREKKESFPLTVTSAQKNPTAFYLCASSEGTAGEQYFGPGTRLTVT.

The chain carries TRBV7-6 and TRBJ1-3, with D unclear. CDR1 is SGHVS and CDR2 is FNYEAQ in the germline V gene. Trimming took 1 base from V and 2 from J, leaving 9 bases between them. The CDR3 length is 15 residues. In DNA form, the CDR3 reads TGTGCCAGCAGCTTAGACGTGCAGACTGGAAACACCATATATTTT. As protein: CASSLDVQTGNTIYF.

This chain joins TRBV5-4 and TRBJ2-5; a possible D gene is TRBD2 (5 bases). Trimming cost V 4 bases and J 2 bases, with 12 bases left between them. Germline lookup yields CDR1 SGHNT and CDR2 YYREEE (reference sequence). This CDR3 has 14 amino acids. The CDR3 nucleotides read TGTGCCAGCAGCCAAGGACTTGATCAAGAGACCCAGTACTTC. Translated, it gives CASSQGLDQETQYF.

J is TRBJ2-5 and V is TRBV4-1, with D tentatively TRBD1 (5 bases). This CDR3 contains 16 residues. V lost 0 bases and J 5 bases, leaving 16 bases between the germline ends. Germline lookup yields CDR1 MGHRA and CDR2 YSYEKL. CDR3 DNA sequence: TGCGCCAGCAGCCAAGATAGGGTCGGGCCAGGGGAGACCCAGTACTTC. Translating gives CASSQDRVGPGETQYF.

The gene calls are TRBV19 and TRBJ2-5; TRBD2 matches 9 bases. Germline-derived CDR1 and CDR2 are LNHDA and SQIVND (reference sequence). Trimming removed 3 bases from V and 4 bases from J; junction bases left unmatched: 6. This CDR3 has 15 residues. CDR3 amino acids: CASSISGTSLETQYF. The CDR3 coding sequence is TGTGCCAGTAGTATCTCCGGGACTAGCTTAGAGACCCAGTACTTC. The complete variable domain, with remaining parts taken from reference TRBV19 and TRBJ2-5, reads DGGITQSPKYLFRKEGQNVTLSCEQNLNHDAMYWYRQDPGQGLRLIYYSQIVNDFQKGDIAEGYSVSREKKESFPLTVTSAQKNPTAFYLCASSISGTSLETQYFGPGTRLLVL.

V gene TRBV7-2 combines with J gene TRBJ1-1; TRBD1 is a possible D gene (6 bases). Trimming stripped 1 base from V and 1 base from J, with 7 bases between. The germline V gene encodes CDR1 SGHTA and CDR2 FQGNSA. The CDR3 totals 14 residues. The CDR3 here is CASSLGQENTEAFF. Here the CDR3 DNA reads TGTGCCAGCAGCTTAGGACAGGAGAACACTGAAGCTTTCTTT.

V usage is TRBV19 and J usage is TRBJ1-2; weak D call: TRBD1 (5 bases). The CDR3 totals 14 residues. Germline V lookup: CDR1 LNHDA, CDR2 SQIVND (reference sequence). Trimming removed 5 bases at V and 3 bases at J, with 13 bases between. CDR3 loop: CASSSRVDYYGYTF. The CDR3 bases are TGTGCCAGTAGTTCCAGGGTGGATTACTATGGCTACACCTTC.

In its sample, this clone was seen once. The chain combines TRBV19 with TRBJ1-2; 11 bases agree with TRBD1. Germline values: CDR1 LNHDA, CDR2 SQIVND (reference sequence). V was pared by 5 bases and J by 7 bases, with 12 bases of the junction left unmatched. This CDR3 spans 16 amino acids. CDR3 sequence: CASSLLAGQGEAGYTF. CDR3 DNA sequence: TGTGCCAGTAGTTTACTAGCGGGACAGGGGGAGGCTGGCTACACCTTC.

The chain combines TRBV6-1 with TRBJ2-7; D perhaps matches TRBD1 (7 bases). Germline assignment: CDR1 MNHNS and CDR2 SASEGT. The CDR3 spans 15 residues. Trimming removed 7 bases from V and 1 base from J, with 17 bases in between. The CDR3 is CASKRTGEESYEQYF. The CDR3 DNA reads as TGTGCCAGCAAAAGAACAGGGGAGGAATCCTACGAGCAGTACTTC.

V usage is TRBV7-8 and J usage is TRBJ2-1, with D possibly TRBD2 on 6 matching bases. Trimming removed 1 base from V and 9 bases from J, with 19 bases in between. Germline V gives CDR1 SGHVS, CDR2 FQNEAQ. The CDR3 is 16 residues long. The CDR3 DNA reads TGTGCCAGCAGCTTAGTGGGATCTAGCGCAGGATGTGAGCAGTTCTTC. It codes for CASSLVGSSAGCEQFF.

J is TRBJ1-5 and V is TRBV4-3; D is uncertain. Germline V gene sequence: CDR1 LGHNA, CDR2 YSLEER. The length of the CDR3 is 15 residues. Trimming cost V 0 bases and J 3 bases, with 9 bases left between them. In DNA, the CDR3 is TGCGCCAGCAGCCAAGATGGCCTGATCAATCAGCCCCAGCATTTT. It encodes CASSQDGLINQPQHF.

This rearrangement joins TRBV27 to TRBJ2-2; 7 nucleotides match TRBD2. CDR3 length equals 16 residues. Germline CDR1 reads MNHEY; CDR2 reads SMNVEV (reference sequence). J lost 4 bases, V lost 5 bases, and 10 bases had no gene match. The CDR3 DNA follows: TGTGCCAGCAGTCCTTGGGGGGGAGCGGGCACCGGGGAGCTGTTTTTT. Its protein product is CASSPWGGAGTGELFF.